Shown below are 10 T cell receptor beta chains from a single sample sequenced in a study of PD-1 blockade in classical Hodgkin lymphoma. The repertoire was sequenced with immunoSEQ multiplex PCR; TCRdb's copy has only in-frame clones and lacks some. The sample carries more than 35,000 clones, 88% recorded once. Exposure to brentuximab vedotin varied, and each patient had relapsed following autologous stem cell transplantation. The starting material was peripheral blood mononuclear cells (PBMCs), obtained before the second cycle of nivolumab. The receptors derive from a human donor with classical Hodgkin lymphoma.

This clone came up a few times. The chain employs TRBV27 and TRBJ2-5; 7 bases line up with TRBD2. Germline CDR1 and CDR2: MNHEY and SMNVEV (reference sequence). The length of the CDR3 is 17 residues. V dropped 6 bases and J dropped 2; count of bases not matched to a gene: 15. This chain's CDR3 is CASSLDLAGVCQETQYF. In DNA form, the CDR3 reads TGTGCCAGCAGCCTCGACTTGGCGGGAGTATGTCAAGAGACCCAGTACTTC.

This clone was recorded a few times. The chain couples TRBV6-1 to TRBJ2-3; D is possibly TRBD1 or TRBD2 (5 bases each). The CDR3 has 14 amino acids. V lost 5 bases and J lost 4, with 13 bases in between. Germline CDR1 is MNHNS and CDR2 is SASEGT. In DNA, the CDR3 is TGTGCCAGCAGTATAGGGACCGGATCAGATACGCAGTATTTT. Its protein is CASSIGTGSDTQYF.

The chain is built from TRBV5-1 and TRBJ2-2; TRBD1 matches 10 bases. Germline V gene data show CDR1 as SGHRS and CDR2 as YFSETQ. V gave up 4 bases and J gave up 6 bases; unmatched junction bases: 6. This CDR3 comprises 15 residues. CDR3 sequence: CASSPTGQGPGELFF. CDR3 coding DNA: TGCGCCAGCAGCCCGACGGGACAGGGGCCCGGGGAGCTGTTTTTT. The entire variable domain, with the rest obtained from reference TRBV5-1 and TRBJ2-2, is as follows: KAGVTQTPRYLIKTRGQQVTLSCSPISGHRSVSWYQQTPGQGLQFLFEYFSETQRNKGNFPGRFSGRQFSNSRSEMNVSTLELGDSALYLCASSPTGQGPGELFFGEGSRLTVL.

This chain uses TRBV4-1 with TRBJ1-2; D is uncertain. CDR1 MGHRA and CDR2 YSYEKL come from the germline V gene. Deletions cut 2 bases from V and 6 bases from J, with 10 bases between. This CDR3 has 13 residues. The CDR3 protein is CASSQMFGDGYTF. The CDR3 DNA is TGCGCCAGCAGCCAAATGTTCGGGGATGGCTACACCTTC.

This chain links TRBV5-1 with TRBJ2-2; 9 positions match TRBD2. The CDR3 has 16 amino acids. Losses at the gene ends were 4 bases for V and 4 bases for J; bases not matched to a gene: 8. Germline V gene data show CDR1 as SGHRS and CDR2 as YFSETQ. This chain's CDR3 is CASSQQTSGPTGELFF. In DNA, the CDR3 is TGCGCCAGCAGCCAACAGACTAGCGGACCCACCGGGGAGCTGTTTTTT.

The V call is TRBV19, the J call TRBJ2-5; D possibly corresponds to TRBD2 (5 bases). The CDR3 length is 13 residues. Germline CDR1 is LNHDA and CDR2 is SQIVND (reference sequence). Trimming removed 6 bases from V and 1 base from J, with 9 bases in between. The DNA of the CDR3 is TGTGCCAGTAGACAGCGGCTCCAAGAGACCCAGTACTTC. As protein: CASRQRLQETQYF.

This chain uses TRBV27 with TRBJ1-2; D perhaps matches TRBD1 (6 bases). This CDR3 comprises 13 residues. The germline gives CDR1 MNHEY, CDR2 SMNVEV (reference sequence). CDR3 in amino acids: CAVRGAQSYGYTF. For the CDR3, the DNA is TGTGCAGTGAGGGGGGCGCAAAGCTATGGCTACACCTTC.

The rearrangement joins TRBV10-3 to TRBJ1-2; D call uncertain. Germline V CDR1 and CDR2: ENHRY, SYGVKD. The V end lost 6 bases, the J end lost 6 bases, and 20 bases lay between the germline ends. CDR3 length equals 15 residues. The CDR3 DNA reads TGTGCCATCAGGAAAGACGGCGGGGTTGCGAATGGCTACACCTTC. Residues: CAIRKDGGVANGYTF.

This chain links TRBV7-6 with TRBJ2-1; 7 bases line up with TRBD2. The CDR3 is made up of 17 amino acids. CDR1 is SGHVS, CDR2 FNYEAQ, per germline. V shed 1 base, J shed 2 bases, and the junction held 8 bases outside the gene matches. Here the CDR3 DNA reads TGTGCCAGCAGCTTAGACCCTACGGGAGGAACCTACAATGAGCAGTTCTTC. This codes for CASSLDPTGGTYNEQFF.

The chain links TRBV2 to TRBJ1-2; D gene unclear. The CDR3 is 13 residues long. The germline V gene has CDR1 SNHLY and CDR2 FYNNEI. V was trimmed by 7 bases and J by 3 bases, leaving 12 bases between them. CDR3 sequence (DNA): TGTGCCAGCACCCCAGGTTGGGACTATGGCTACACCTTC. This translates into CASTPGWDYGYTF. The variable domain in full, completed from reference TRBV2 and TRBJ1-2, reads EPEVTQTPSHQVTQMGQEVILRCVPISNHLYFYWYRQILGQKVEFLVSFYNNEISEKSEIFDDQFSVERPDGSNFTLKIRSTKLEDSAMYFCASTPGWDYGYTFGSGTRLTVV.